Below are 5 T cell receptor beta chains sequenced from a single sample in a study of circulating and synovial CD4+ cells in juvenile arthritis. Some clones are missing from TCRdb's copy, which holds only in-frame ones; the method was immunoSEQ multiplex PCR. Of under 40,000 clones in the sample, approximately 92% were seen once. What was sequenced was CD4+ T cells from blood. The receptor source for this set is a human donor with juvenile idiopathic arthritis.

The CDR3 bases are TGTGCCAGTAGTGAGGGACAGGGGCCAGATACGCAGTATTTT. Residues: CASSEGQGPDTQYF. V and J are TRBV19 and TRBJ2-3, with 10 bases that match TRBD1. The CDR3 is made up of 14 amino acids. The germline CDR1 and CDR2 sequences are LNHDA and SQIVND (reference sequence). With 5 bases clipped from V and 4 bases from J, the junction kept 3 bases outside the gene matches.

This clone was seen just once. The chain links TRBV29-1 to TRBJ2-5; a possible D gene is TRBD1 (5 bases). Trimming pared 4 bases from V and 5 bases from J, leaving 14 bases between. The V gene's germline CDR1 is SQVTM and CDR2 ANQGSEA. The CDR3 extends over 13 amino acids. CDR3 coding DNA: TGCAGCGTTGTCCAGGGAAAGAGGGAGACCCAGTACTTC. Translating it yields CSVVQGKRETQYF.

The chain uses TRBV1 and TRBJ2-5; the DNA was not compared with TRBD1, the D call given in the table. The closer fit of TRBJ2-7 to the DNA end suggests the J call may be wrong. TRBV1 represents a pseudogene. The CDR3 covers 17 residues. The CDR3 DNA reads TGCACCAGCAGCCACCCTTCCTTGGGGCAGGGCCCCTACGAGCAGTACTTC. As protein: CTSSHPSLGQGPYEQYF.

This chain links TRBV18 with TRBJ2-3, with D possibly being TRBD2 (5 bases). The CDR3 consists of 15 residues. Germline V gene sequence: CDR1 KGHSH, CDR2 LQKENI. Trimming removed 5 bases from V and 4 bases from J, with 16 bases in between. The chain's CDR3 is CASSTWTHQPDTQYF. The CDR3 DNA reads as TGTGCCAGCTCAACCTGGACTCACCAGCCAGATACGCAGTATTTT.

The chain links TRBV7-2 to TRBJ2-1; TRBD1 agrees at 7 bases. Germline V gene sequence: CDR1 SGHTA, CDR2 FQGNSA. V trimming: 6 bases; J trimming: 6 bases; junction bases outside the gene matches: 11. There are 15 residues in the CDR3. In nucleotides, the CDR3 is TGTGCCAGCAGTGGCCAACAGGGGTCCGCCAATGAGCAGTTCTTC. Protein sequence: CASSGQQGSANEQFF.